The 31 T cell receptor beta chains given below trace back to one sample, sequenced in a study of blood T cell repertoires in COVID-19. This table comes from immunoSEQ multiplex PCR, and its TCRdb copy is limited to in-frame clones, with some not included. The sample holds about 300,000 clones; around four fifths are singletons and the top ten take roughly 1.3%. Sample: peripheral blood. Receptors originate from a woman aged 45-65 years with acute or convalescent COVID-19.

This chain links TRBV7-9 with TRBJ2-3; 8 nucleotides align to TRBD1. The CDR3 totals 19 residues. Germline CDR1 and CDR2: SEHNR and FQNEAQ (reference sequence). J lost 4 bases, V lost 5 bases, and 20 bases had no gene match. Here the CDR3 DNA reads TGTGCCAGCAGCCATGGAGACAGGGGCCAGGCTCGGGATGCAGATACGCAGTATTTT. Its protein is CASSHGDRGQARDADTQYF.

CDR3 residues: CASSLLDRANYGYTF. DNA for the CDR3: TGTGCCAGCAGTTTGCTAGACAGGGCTAACTATGGCTACACCTTC. The chain uses TRBV28 and TRBJ1-2; 7 bases match TRBD1. The CDR3 has 15 amino acids. The V gene's germline CDR1 is MDHEN and CDR2 SYDVKM. With 3 bases clipped from V and 0 bases from J, the junction kept 4 bases outside the gene matches.

The rearrangement joins TRBV5-8 to TRBJ1-6, with D uncertain. This CDR3 region has 13 residues. From germline, CDR1 is SGHTS and CDR2 YDEGEE. Trimming took off 0 bases at V and 10 bases at J, with 8 bases between the two ends. The CDR3: CASSLDSHSPLHF. In DNA form, the CDR3 reads TGTGCCAGCAGCTTGGACTCCCACTCACCCCTCCACTTT.

This clone was observed a few times. V gene TRBV3-1 (or the pseudogene TRBV3-2) combines with J gene TRBJ2-3, with D perhaps TRBD2 (6 bases). Trimming left V 4 bases short and J 7 bases short, with 9 bases between. Per the germline V gene, CDR1 is LGHDT and CDR2 is YNNKEL (reference sequence). The CDR3 sequence is 12 residues long. CDR3 DNA sequence: TGTGCCAGCAGCCGGGACTTGAATACGCAGTATTTT. Protein sequence: CASSRDLNTQYF.

The chain uses TRBV27 and TRBJ1-2, with D perhaps TRBD1 (5 bases). This CDR3 contains 14 residues. From germline, CDR1 is MNHEY and CDR2 SMNVEV (reference sequence). The V end was cut by 2 bases, the J end by 8 bases, with 15 bases between. The CDR3 DNA reads as TGTGCCAGCAGTTTAAAGGGCCCCCCAGGGGGCTACACCTTC. Protein sequence: CASSLKGPPGGYTF.

The V call is TRBV30, the J call TRBJ1-1, with 7 bases that match TRBD1. CDR1 is GTSNPN, CDR2 SVGIG, per germline (reference sequence). The trim removed 5 bases at V and 8 bases at J, leaving 11 bases unmatched. The CDR3 loop spans 13 amino acids. CDR3 nucleotides: TGTGCCTGGGAACGGAGGGGGCTTAGGGAAGCTTTCTTT. Residues: CAWERRGLREAFF.

This chain connects TRBV7-9 to TRBJ2-3; 7 bases agree with TRBD2. Losses at the gene ends were 3 bases for V and 6 bases for J; bases not matched to a gene: 9. Germline V CDR1 and CDR2: SEHNR, FQNEAQ (reference sequence). There are 15 residues in the CDR3. The CDR3 bases are TGTGCCAGCAGCTTCGGCGGGAGCTCGGTCGATACGCAGTATTTT. Its protein product is CASSFGGSSVDTQYF.

This sequence joins TRBV5-1 and TRBJ1-4; D not resolved. This CDR3 region has 16 residues. CDR1 is SGHRS, CDR2 YFSETQ, per germline. V dropped 6 bases and J dropped 0 bases, with 15 bases sitting between them. The CDR3 sequence: CASTLREGATNEKLFF. CDR3 coding DNA: TGCGCCAGCACGCTAAGGGAGGGCGCAACTAATGAAAAACTGTTTTTT.

The chain couples TRBV10-3 to TRBJ1-6; weak D call: TRBD1 (5 bases). The V end lost 0 bases, the J end lost 5 bases, and 5 bases lay between the germline ends. The germline gives CDR1 ENHRY, CDR2 SYGVKD. The CDR3 length is 14 residues. The CDR3 spells CAISESGDNSPLHF. The CDR3 DNA follows: TGTGCCATCAGTGAGTCAGGGGATAATTCACCCCTCCACTTT.

This clone was observed a single time. The chain links TRBV10-3 to TRBJ1-5, with D hard to call. CDR1 is ENHRY, CDR2 SYGVKD, per germline. Trimming removed 4 bases from V and 6 bases from J, with 13 bases in between. The CDR3 extends over 14 amino acids. The CDR3 DNA reads TGTGCCATCAGTGTTCGGGGAGACGGTCAGCCCCAGCATTTT. Protein product: CAISVRGDGQPQHF.

The chain has TRBV7-2 and TRBJ2-1; 11 bases fit TRBD2. The CDR3 is 15 residues long. V lost 4 bases and J lost 7; bases outside the gene matches: 6. Germline V lookup: CDR1 SGHTA, CDR2 FQGNSA. As DNA, the CDR3 is TGTGCCAGCAGCTCCGGACTAGCGGGTCTTAATGAGCAGTTCTTC. Protein product: CASSSGLAGLNEQFF.

The rearrangement links TRBV3-1 (or the pseudogene TRBV3-2) to TRBJ2-2; unclear D gene. Trimming removed 3 bases at V and 0 bases at J, with 11 bases between. The CDR3 sequence is 16 residues long. The germline CDR1 and CDR2 sequences are LGHDT and YNNKEL (reference sequence). In DNA, the CDR3 is TGTGCCAGCAGCCATTCCCAGCGTACGAACACCGGGGAGCTGTTTTTT. Translated: CASSHSQRTNTGELFF.

This chain's CDR3 is CSVEDAPGGAFF. In DNA form, the CDR3 reads TGCAGCGTTGAAGATGCACCGGGGGGAGCTTTCTTT. J is TRBJ1-1 and V is TRBV29-1; weak D call: TRBD1 (5 bases). The CDR3 totals 12 residues. Deletions cut 0 bases from V and 10 bases from J, with 12 bases between. Germline values: CDR1 SQVTM, CDR2 ANQGSEA.

V and J are TRBV27 and TRBJ1-5, with D possibly TRBD1 on 5 matching bases. Germline V gives CDR1 MNHEY, CDR2 SMNVEV (reference sequence). The CDR3 covers 16 residues. Trimming removed 2 bases at V and 1 base at J, with 12 bases between. DNA for the CDR3: TGTGCCAGCAGTTTAGGGAGGGACCGGAGCAATCAGCCCCAGCATTTT. This translates into CASSLGRDRSNQPQHF.

This sequence joins TRBV18 and TRBJ1-3; D perhaps matches TRBD1 (5 bases). V lost 5 bases to trimming and J lost 0 bases, with 14 bases between them. Germline values: CDR1 KGHSH, CDR2 LQKENI. The CDR3 length is 16 residues. For the CDR3, the DNA is TGTGCCAGCTCATCCTCAGGGATCGGCTCTGGAAACACCATATATTTT. Protein: CASSSSGIGSGNTIYF.

The chain joins TRBV6-6 to TRBJ1-4, with D possibly matching TRBD1 (6 bases). The CDR3 runs to 14 residues. V lost 9 bases, J lost 10 bases, and 21 bases lay in between. Per the germline V gene, CDR1 is MNHNY and CDR2 is SVGAGI (reference sequence). For the CDR3, the DNA is TGTGCCAGTAGACCCACAGGGATCTTTGTAAAACTGTTTTTT. Protein product: CASRPTGIFVKLFF.

The chain carries TRBV5-6 and TRBJ2-3; 8 nucleotides match TRBD2. Trimming cost V 4 bases and J 0 bases; bases outside gene matches: 4. The CDR3 has 15 residues. The germline V gene has CDR1 SGHDT and CDR2 YYEEEE. The CDR3 nucleotides read TGTGCCAGCAGCCCCAGCGGGGGCAGCACAGATACGCAGTATTTT. This translates into CASSPSGGSTDTQYF.

The CDR3 nucleotides are TGTGCCAGCAGCTTTAACAGGGAAACCACCGGGGAGCTGTTTTTT. It translates to CASSFNRETTGELFF. The chain joins TRBV7-6 to TRBJ2-2; a possible D gene is TRBD1 (6 bases). CDR1 and CDR2 from the germline V gene are SGHVS and FNYEAQ. The CDR3 totals 15 residues. V was cut by 3 bases and J by 4 bases, with 12 bases left in between.

The rearrangement uses TRBV12-3 or TRBV12-4 and TRBJ1-2; D gene uncertain. This CDR3 region has 13 residues. V was trimmed by 5 bases and J by 4 bases, leaving 11 bases between them. This CDR3 is CASSISGSYGYTF. The CDR3 nucleotides read TGTGCCAGCAGTATTTCGGGAAGCTATGGCTACACCTTC.

The V gene is TRBV9, the J gene TRBJ2-1, with TRBD2 identical over 9 bases. Trimming at V came to 2 bases and at J to 1 base, leaving 4 bases not matched to a gene. Germline CDR1 reads SGDLS; CDR2 reads YYNGEE. This CDR3 is 16 amino acids long. The CDR3 reads CASSVQREVSYNEQFF. As DNA, the CDR3 is TGTGCCAGCAGCGTCCAGCGGGAGGTTTCCTACAATGAGCAGTTCTTC.

The chain links TRBV30 to TRBJ2-7; a possible D gene is TRBD1 (6 bases). The germline V gene encodes CDR1 GTSNPN and CDR2 SVGIG (reference sequence). This CDR3 is 13 amino acids long. V was trimmed by 1 base and J by 3 bases, leaving 10 bases between them. The CDR3: CAWSDGQNYEQYV. The DNA of the CDR3 is TGTGCCTGGAGTGATGGACAGAACTACGAGCAGTACGTC.

V is TRBV25-1 and J is TRBJ1-2; the D gene is possibly TRBD1 (6 bases). Germline CDR1 is MGHDK and CDR2 is SYGVNS. CDR3 length: 14 residues. The V end was cut by 2 bases, the J end by 4 bases, with 11 bases between. CDR3 in amino acids: CASSEAGDGYGYTF. In DNA form, the CDR3 reads TGTGCCAGCAGTGAAGCAGGGGACGGCTATGGCTACACCTTC.

The gene calls are TRBV27 and TRBJ1-1; D perhaps matches TRBD1 (5 bases). V lost 10 bases and J lost 4, with 13 bases in between. The germline V gene has CDR1 MNHEY and CDR2 SMNVEV (reference sequence). The CDR3 contains 12 residues. The CDR3 nucleotides are TGTGCCAACCTGGGGCAATTCACTGAAGCTTTCTTT. It encodes CANLGQFTEAFF.

The chain has TRBV11-1 and TRBJ2-3; 7 nucleotides line up with TRBD1. Germline V gene data show CDR1 as SGHAT and CDR2 as FQDESV (reference sequence). Losses at the gene ends were 1 base for V and 6 bases for J; bases not matched to a gene: 4. The CDR3 consists of 14 residues. The CDR3 here is CASSLVTGEDTQYF. The CDR3 DNA reads as TGTGCCAGCAGCTTAGTCACAGGGGAGGATACGCAGTATTTT. Full variable domain (remainder filled in from reference TRBV11-1 and TRBJ2-3): EAEVAQSPRYKITEKSQAVAFWCDPISGHATLYWYRQILGQGPELLVQFQDESVVDDSQLPKDRFSAERLKGVDSTLKIQPAELGDSAMYLCASSLVTGEDTQYFGPGTRLTVL.

Only one count was recorded for this clone. The sample contains more than one DNA sequence encoding this CDR3. Written as DNA, the CDR3 is TGTGCCAGCAGTTACGGGACAGGGGGTACTGAAGCTTTCTTT. This translates into CASSYGTGGTEAFF. The J gene is TRBJ1-1, the V gene TRBV6-5, with 11 bases fitting TRBD1. The CDR3 covers 14 residues. The junction had 1 base not matched to a gene; V was cut back by 2 bases and J by 5 bases. Germline lookup yields CDR1 MNHEY and CDR2 SVGAGI.

The chain uses TRBV28 and TRBJ1-2, with D perhaps matching TRBD1 (6 bases). This CDR3 contains 14 residues. Trimming took off 8 bases at V and 6 bases at J, with 19 bases between the two ends. Germline loops: CDR1 MDHEN, CDR2 SYDVKM. The CDR3 loop reads CASQTWGGDNGYTF. Here the CDR3 DNA reads TGTGCCAGCCAAACATGGGGTGGGGACAATGGCTACACCTTC.

This clone was seen a handful of times. The V gene is TRBV24-1, the J gene TRBJ2-6, with unresolved D. The CDR3 runs 14 residues. Germline V CDR1 and CDR2: KGHDR, SFDVKD. V was shortened by 6 bases and J by 0 bases, with 5 bases between the two germline ends. The CDR3 DNA reads TGTGCCACCAGTCCCGGCTCTGGGGCCAACGTCCTGACTTTC. As protein: CATSPGSGANVLTF.

Only one count was recorded for this clone. The chain uses TRBV6-5 and TRBJ2-5; 9 bases fit TRBD2. The CDR3 extends over 14 amino acids. V dropped 7 bases and J dropped 5; count of bases not matched to a gene: 8. Germline-derived CDR1 and CDR2 are MNHEY and SVGAGI. CDR3 amino acids: CASTRYAGGETQYF. As DNA, the CDR3 is TGTGCCAGCACCCGTTATGCGGGGGGGGAGACCCAGTACTTC.

The rearrangement uses TRBV19 and TRBJ2-1; weak D call: TRBD1 (6 bases). CDR1 is LNHDA, CDR2 SQIVND, per germline (reference sequence). Trimming took 10 bases from V and 0 from J, leaving 13 bases between them. This CDR3 region has 14 residues. The CDR3 here is CATQRGSSYNEQFF. The CDR3 DNA follows: TGTGCCACCCAGAGGGGGAGCTCCTACAATGAGCAGTTCTTC.

The rearrangement links TRBV4-1 to TRBJ2-3, with 8 bases identical to TRBD2. V shed 8 bases, J shed 4 bases, and the junction held 2 bases outside the gene matches. Germline V CDR1 and CDR2: MGHRA, YSYEKL. This CDR3 has 12 residues. CDR3 amino acids: CASDGGADTQYF. Here the CDR3 DNA reads TGCGCCAGCGACGGGGGGGCAGATACGCAGTATTTT.

This clone was recorded a few times. This rearrangement joins TRBV7-9 to TRBJ2-3, with 9 nucleotides matching TRBD2. Germline values: CDR1 SEHNR, CDR2 FQNEAQ (reference sequence). The CDR3 spans 14 residues. Trimming at V came to 9 bases and at J to 4 bases, leaving 8 bases not matched to a gene. The DNA for the CDR3 is TGTGCCAGTTCAGCGGGAGGAGGGGCAGATACGCAGTATTTT. Its translation: CASSAGGGADTQYF. Variable domain in full (rest from reference TRBV7-9 and TRBJ2-3): DTGVSQNPRHKITKRGQNVTFRCDPISEHNRLYWYRQTLGQGPEFLTYFQNEAQLEKSRLLSDRFSAERPKGSFSTLEIQRTEQGDSAMYLCASSAGGGADTQYFGPGTRLTVL.